This T cell receptor beta chain comes out of a study of cytomegalovirus exposure and HLA in healthy donors. Whole-study findings and limits: The finding came from a later analysis; first-cohort TCR clusters tended to co-occur in the roughly 110 validation repertoires. In vitro assays verified that a few CMV-associated chains recognized CMV antigens specifically.

The method was immunoSEQ multiplex PCR; TCRdb's version includes in-frame clones alone and lacks a portion of them. The sample has roughly 130,000 clones; roughly 89% are singletons. The CDR3 spans 15 residues. The germline CDR1 and CDR2 sequences are SSHAT and FNYEAQ (reference sequence). About this clone: Its cognate antigen is unknown. At one end the junction does not follow the germline gene, possibly because of a read error.

The sequenced material came from PBMCs. This receptor was identified in a young man in good health and CMV-seronegative. V and J are TRBV7-7 and TRBJ2-1; 9 nucleotides agree with TRBD2. CDR3: CASSFGSGGYNEQFF. Here the CDR3 DNA reads TGTGCTAGCAGCTTCGGTAGCGGGGGTTACAATGAGCAGTTCTTC. The full variable domain, its missing parts supplied by reference TRBV7-7 and TRBJ2-1, is GAGVSQSPRYKVTKRGQDVTLRCDPISSHATLYWYQQALGQGPEFLTYFNYEAQPDKSGLPSDRFSAERPEGSISTLTIQRTEQRDSAMYRCASSFGSGGYNEQFFGPGTRLTVL.